Reported below is one T cell receptor (beta chain). What it recognizes is unknown. The data stem from a study of OX40 agonist ivuxolimab in advanced cancers. The data were produced by immunoSEQ multiplex PCR, yet TCRdb's version contains in-frame clones alone and is incomplete. Counted here are approximately 84,000 clones, roughly 80% occurring once; the ten biggest clones make up 2.5% to 3%. Whole-study results and caveats: CD8+ T cells averaged more expanded clones than CD4+.

Germline CDR1 SGHTA, CDR2 FQGTGA. CDR3 length: 15 amino acids. Deletions cut 1 base from V and 0 bases from J, with 9 bases between. The sequence derives from an adult with an advanced solid tumor such as melanoma, head and neck, liver or kidney cancer. The material sequenced was CD4+ or CD8+ T cells sorted from blood, taken in a trial of the OX40 agonist ivuxolimab. V gene TRBV7-3 combines with J gene TRBJ2-5; D is perhaps TRBD1 (5 bases). CDR3 DNA sequence: TGTGCCAGCAGCTTAAGGGGCAGTAACCAAGAGACCCAGTACTTC. Protein product: CASSLRGSNQETQYF.